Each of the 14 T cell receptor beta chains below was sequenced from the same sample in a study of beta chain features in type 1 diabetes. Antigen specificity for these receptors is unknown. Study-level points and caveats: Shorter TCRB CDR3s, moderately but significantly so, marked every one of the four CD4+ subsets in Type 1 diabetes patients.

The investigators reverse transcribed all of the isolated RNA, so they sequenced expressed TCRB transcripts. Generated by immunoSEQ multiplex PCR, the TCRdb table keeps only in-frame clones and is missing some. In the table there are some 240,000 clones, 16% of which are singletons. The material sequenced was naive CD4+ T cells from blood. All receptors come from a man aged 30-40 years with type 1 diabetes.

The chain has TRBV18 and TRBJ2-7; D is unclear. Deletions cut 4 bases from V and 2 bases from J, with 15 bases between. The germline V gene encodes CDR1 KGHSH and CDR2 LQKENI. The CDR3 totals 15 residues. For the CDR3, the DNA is TGTGCCAGCTCACTCTTGGGTAGCCTCGCCTACGAGCAGTACTTC. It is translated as CASSLLGSLAYEQYF.

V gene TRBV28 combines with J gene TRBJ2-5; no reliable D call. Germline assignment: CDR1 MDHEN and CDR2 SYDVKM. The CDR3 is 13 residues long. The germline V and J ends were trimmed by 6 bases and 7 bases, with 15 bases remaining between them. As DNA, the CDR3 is TGTGCCAGCAGGGGTCCTGGGGAAGGGACCCAGTACTTC. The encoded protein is CASRGPGEGTQYF.

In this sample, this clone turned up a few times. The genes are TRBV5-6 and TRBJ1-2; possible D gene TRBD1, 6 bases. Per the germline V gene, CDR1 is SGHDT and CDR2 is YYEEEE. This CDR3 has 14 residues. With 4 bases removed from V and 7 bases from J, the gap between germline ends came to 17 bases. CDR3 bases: TGTGCCAGCAGCGGCACAGGGATCGGTAGTGGCTACACCTTC. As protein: CASSGTGIGSGYTF.

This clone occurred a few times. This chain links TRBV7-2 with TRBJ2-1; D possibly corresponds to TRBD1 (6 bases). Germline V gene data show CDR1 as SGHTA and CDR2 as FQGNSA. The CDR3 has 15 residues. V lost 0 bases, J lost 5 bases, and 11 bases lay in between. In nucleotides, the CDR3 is TGTGCCAGCAGCTTAGCTCGTACAGGGAACAATGAGCAGTTCTTC. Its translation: CASSLARTGNNEQFF.

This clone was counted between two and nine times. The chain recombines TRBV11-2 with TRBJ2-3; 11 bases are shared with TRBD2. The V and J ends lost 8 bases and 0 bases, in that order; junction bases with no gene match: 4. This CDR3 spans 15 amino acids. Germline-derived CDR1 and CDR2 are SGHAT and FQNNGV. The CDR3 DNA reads TGTGCCAGCGGGAGGACTAGCGGGAGCACAGATACGCAGTATTTT. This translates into CASGRTSGSTDTQYF.

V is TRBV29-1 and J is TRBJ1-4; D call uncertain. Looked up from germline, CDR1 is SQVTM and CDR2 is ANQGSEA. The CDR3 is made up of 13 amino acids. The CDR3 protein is CTARPRLGEKLFF. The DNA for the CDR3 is TGCACCGCGCGTCCGCGACTTGGTGAAAAACTGTTTTTT.

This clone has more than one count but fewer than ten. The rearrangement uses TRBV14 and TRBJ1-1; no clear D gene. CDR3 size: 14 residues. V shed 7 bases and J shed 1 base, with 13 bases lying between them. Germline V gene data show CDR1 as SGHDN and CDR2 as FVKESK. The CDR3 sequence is CASTLVSPNTEAFF. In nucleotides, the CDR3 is TGTGCCAGCACCCTAGTGTCACCGAACACTGAAGCTTTCTTT. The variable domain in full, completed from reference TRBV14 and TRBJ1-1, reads EAGVTQFPSHSVIEKGQTVTLRCDPISGHDNLYWYRRVMGKEIKFLLHFVKESKQDESGMPNNRFLAERTGGTYSTLKVQPAELEDSGVYFCASTLVSPNTEAFFGQGTRLTVV.

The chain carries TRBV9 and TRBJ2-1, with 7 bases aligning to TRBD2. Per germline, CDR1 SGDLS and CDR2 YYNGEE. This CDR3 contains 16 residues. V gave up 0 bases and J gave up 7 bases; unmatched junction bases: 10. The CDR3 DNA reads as TGTGCCAGCAGCGTAGCGGGAGGCTCAGAGTGGAATGAGCAGTTCTTC. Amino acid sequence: CASSVAGGSEWNEQFF.

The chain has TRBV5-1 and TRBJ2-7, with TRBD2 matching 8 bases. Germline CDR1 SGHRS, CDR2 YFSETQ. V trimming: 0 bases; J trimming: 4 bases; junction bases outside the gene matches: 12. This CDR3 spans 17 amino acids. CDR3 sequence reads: CASSLASGRGETYEQYF. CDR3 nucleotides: TGCGCCAGCAGCTTGGCGAGCGGGAGAGGTGAGACGTACGAGCAGTACTTC.

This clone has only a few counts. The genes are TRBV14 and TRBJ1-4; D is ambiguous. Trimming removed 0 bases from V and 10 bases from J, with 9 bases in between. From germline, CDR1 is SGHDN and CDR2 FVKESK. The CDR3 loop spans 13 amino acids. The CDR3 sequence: CASSQDTGVKLFF. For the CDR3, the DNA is TGTGCCAGCAGCCAAGATACGGGTGTAAAACTGTTTTTT.

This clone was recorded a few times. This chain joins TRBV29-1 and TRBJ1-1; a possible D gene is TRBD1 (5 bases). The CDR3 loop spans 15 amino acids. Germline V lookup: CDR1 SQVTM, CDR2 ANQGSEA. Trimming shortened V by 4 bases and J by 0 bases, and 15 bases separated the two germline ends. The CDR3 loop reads CSVAPGWNLNTEAFF. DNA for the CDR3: TGCAGCGTTGCCCCAGGGTGGAACCTGAACACTGAAGCTTTCTTT.

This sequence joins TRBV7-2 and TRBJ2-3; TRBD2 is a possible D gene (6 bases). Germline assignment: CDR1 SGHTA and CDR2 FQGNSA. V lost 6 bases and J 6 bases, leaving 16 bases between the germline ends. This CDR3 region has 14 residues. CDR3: CASSQKGLGDTQYF. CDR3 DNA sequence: TGTGCCAGCAGTCAAAAGGGACTTGGGGATACGCAGTATTTT. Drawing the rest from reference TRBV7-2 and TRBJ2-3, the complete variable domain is GAGVSQSPSNKVTEKGKDVELRCDPISGHTALYWYRQSLGQGLEFLIYFQGNSAPDKSGLPSDRFSAERTGGSVSTLTIQRTQQEDSAVYLCASSQKGLGDTQYFGPGTRLTVL.

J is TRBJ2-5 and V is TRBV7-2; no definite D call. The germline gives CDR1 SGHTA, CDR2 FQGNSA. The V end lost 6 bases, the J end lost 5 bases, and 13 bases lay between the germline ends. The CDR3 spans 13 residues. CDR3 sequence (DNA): TGTGCCAGCAGTCGCGACCTAGGGGAGACCCAGTACTTC. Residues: CASSRDLGETQYF.

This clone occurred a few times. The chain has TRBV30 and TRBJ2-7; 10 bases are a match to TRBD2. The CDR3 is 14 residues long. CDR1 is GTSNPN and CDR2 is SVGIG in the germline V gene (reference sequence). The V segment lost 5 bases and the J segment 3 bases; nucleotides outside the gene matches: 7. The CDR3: CAWARTSGLYEQYF. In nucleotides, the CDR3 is TGTGCCTGGGCCCGGACTAGCGGACTCTACGAGCAGTACTTC.